This entry describes one T cell receptor (beta chain). The V and J ends lost 7 bases and 5 bases respectively, with 10 bases between them. The germline V gene encodes CDR1 SGHKS and CDR2 YYEKEE (reference sequence). The CDR3 is made up of 13 amino acids. In the original analysis: Amplification with reference gene primers provided the estimates of nucleated cell counts. Only in-frame clones appear in the TCRdb table, and some are missing; sequencing was by immunoSEQ multiplex PCR. V and J calls and clone size are those listed in that table; D and trimming were worked out from the DNA. The repertoire has 220,000 or so clones, almost 85% of them found once; the top ten carry over 1.5%. The data stem from a study of blood T cell repertoires in COVID-19. For the study at large: Sources were T cells, B-cell-depleted T cells, or PBMCs; the material itself was cDNA or gDNA.

V and J are TRBV5-5 and TRBJ1-6, with D unclear. Sequenced: peripheral blood. The TCR was taken from an elderly woman with acute or convalescent COVID-19. The CDR3 nucleotides read TGTGCCAGCTTCCGGGATAATAATTCACCCCTCCACTTT. Protein product: CASFRDNNSPLHF.